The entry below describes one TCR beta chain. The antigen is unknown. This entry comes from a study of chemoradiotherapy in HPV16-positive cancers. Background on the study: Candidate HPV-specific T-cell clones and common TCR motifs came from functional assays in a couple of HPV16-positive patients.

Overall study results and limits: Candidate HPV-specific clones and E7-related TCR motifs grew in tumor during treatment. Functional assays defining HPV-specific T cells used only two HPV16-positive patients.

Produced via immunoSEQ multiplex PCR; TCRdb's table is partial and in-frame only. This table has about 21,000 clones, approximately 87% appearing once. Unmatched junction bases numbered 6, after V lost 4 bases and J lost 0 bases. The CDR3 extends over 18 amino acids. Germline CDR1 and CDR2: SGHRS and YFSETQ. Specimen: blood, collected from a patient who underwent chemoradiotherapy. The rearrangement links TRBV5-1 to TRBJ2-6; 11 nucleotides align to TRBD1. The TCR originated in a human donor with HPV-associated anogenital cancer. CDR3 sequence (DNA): TGCGCCAGCAGCAGGACAGGGGGCTCCACCTCTGGGGCCAACGTCCTGACTTTC. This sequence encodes CASSRTGGSTSGANVLTF.